The T cell receptor (beta chain) described here comes from a study of T-cell memory formation after mild COVID-19. Trimming removed 8 bases from V and 4 bases from J, with 15 bases in between. The germline gives CDR1 MNHNS, CDR2 SASEGT. CDR3 length: 14 amino acids. This clonotype was counted a few times. TCRdb ran MiXCR on the 5' RACE reads and lists one entry per CDR3 protein. The table includes under 200,000 distinct CDR3 sequences, 10% to 15% detected once. The chain couples TRBV6-1 to TRBJ2-1; a weak D match, TRBD1 (6 bases). The source material was PBMCs or a T cell subset sorted from them (not recorded which). This clonotype was obtained from a man in his late teens or twenties who had mild COVID-19 (a few samples of this study predate the infection). Cell type and time point are not known. The CDR3 is CASGGLGVYNEQFF. In nucleotides, the CDR3 is TGTGCCAGCGGGGGCCTGGGAGTATACAATGAGCAGTTCTTC.